Given below is one T cell receptor beta chain in context. The entry originates in a study of blood T cell repertoires in COVID-19. Study-wide background: From the United States, Italy and Spain came samples of acute and convalescent COVID-19. PBMCs, B-cell-depleted T cells, or T cells were the source of the cDNA or gDNA that made up the material.

Source study methods: From reference gene primer amplification, estimates of nucleated cell counts were derived. Profiling relied on immunoSEQ multiplex PCR, and the TCRdb table lists in-frame clones only, not all of them. Clone size and the V and J calls come from that table; the DNA yielded D and trimming. The table includes approximately 97,000 clones, approximately 86% detected once. Germline CDR1 LNHDA, CDR2 SQIVND (reference sequence). The CDR3 sequence is 15 residues long. V dropped 5 bases and J dropped 6; count of bases not matched to a gene: 7. J is TRBJ1-5 and V is TRBV19; 10 nucleotides align to TRBD1. The source material was peripheral blood. The receptor's source is a man aged 50-60 years with active or convalescent COVID-19. DNA of the CDR3: TGTGCCAGTAGTGCAGACAGGGGGCGCGGTCAGCCCCAGCATTTT. Its protein is CASSADRGRGQPQHF. The whole variable domain, filled in from reference TRBV19 and TRBJ1-5, reads DGGITQSPKYLFRKEGQNVTLSCEQNLNHDAMYWYRQDPGQGLRLIYYSQIVNDFQKGDIAEGYSVSREKKESFPLTVTSAQKNPTAFYLCASSADRGRGQPQHFGDGTRLSIL.